The 14 T cell receptor beta chains below were found in one sample sequenced in a study of post-analysis software for immune sequencing data. Their antigen targets remain unknown. The study, taken as a whole, reports: Patients carried five TRBV segments more frequently than controls did, and TRBV5-6, TRBV5-1 and TRBV20-1 were among them.

The TCR beta cDNA libraries contained unique molecular identifiers. TCRdb reanalysed the PCR reads using MiXCR and keeps one entry per CDR3 protein. The table shows around 710,000 distinct CDR3 sequences, with roughly 46% occurring only once. The sample was blood. Receptors originate from a girl between 5 and 17 years old with multiple sclerosis.

This chain connects TRBV5-5 to TRBJ1-1, with D perhaps TRBD1 (5 bases). Per the germline V gene, CDR1 is SGHKS and CDR2 is YYEKEE (reference sequence). The CDR3 consists of 13 residues. V gave up 2 bases and J gave up 10 bases, with 15 bases separating them. DNA for the CDR3: TGTGCCAGCAGCTTAGACGAGGGGTTGCGAGCTTTCTTT. This encodes CASSLDEGLRAFF.

This clonotype was seen a handful of times. This chain connects TRBV20-1 to TRBJ2-3; D is unresolved. This CDR3 has 13 amino acids. The V gene's germline CDR1 is DFQATT and CDR2 SNEGSKA (reference sequence). Trimming cost V 3 bases and J 4 bases, with 11 bases left between them. For the CDR3, the DNA is TGCAGTGCTAGCGTCTATGGCGCAGATACGCAGTATTTT. This sequence encodes CSASVYGADTQYF.

This clonotype has just a few counts. The chain couples TRBV25-1 to TRBJ2-3; D may be TRBD2 (6 bases). The length of the CDR3 is 17 residues. The V end lost 0 bases, the J end lost 6 bases, and 19 bases lay between the germline ends. Germline values: CDR1 MGHDK, CDR2 SYGVNS. CDR3 coding DNA: TGTGCCAGCAGTGAATATTTCTCAGGAGGGCGTGGGGATACGCAGTATTTT. It specifies CASSEYFSGGRGDTQYF.

The table lists this clonotype with a few counts. The rearrangement links TRBV12-3 or TRBV12-4 to TRBJ2-3; 11 positions agree with TRBD2. The CDR3 totals 16 residues. V shed 4 bases, J shed 5 bases, and the junction held 8 bases outside the gene matches. In nucleotides, the CDR3 is TGTGCCAGCAGTTACCTACTAGCGGGAGTTCAAGATACGCAGTATTTT. Its protein is CASSYLLAGVQDTQYF.

This clonotype was seen once. The chain uses TRBV20-1 and TRBJ2-1; no clear D gene. The CDR3 sequence is 14 residues long. Looked up from germline, CDR1 is DFQATT and CDR2 is SNEGSKA (reference sequence). V lost 3 bases, J lost 0 bases, and 9 bases lay in between. The CDR3 coding sequence is TGCAGTGCTAGTGTTCGTAGCTCCTACAATGAGCAGTTCTTC. Protein: CSASVRSSYNEQFF.

The chain has TRBV27 and TRBJ2-7; D is uncertain. The V gene lost 6 bases and the J gene lost 0 bases, with 15 bases spanning the gap. The CDR3 runs 15 residues. The germline CDR1 and CDR2 sequences are MNHEY and SMNVEV (reference sequence). The CDR3, as DNA: TGTGCCAGCAGAGGCGTTTTTAGTAGCTCCTACGAGCAGTACTTC. Amino acid sequence: CASRGVFSSSYEQYF.

Here the CDR3 DNA reads TGTGCCAGCACCCCCGGTTGGGGGGATACGCAGTATTTT. Translation gives CASTPGWGDTQYF. This chain connects TRBV6-2 or TRBV6-3 to TRBJ2-3; D might be TRBD1 or TRBD2, each matching 5 bases. The CDR3 has 13 amino acids. Germline CDR1 and CDR2: MNHEY and SVGEGT. The V gene lost 7 bases and the J gene lost 6 bases, with 14 bases spanning the gap.

V and J are TRBV20-1 and TRBJ1-2; 10 nucleotides align to TRBD1. The germline V gene encodes CDR1 DFQATT and CDR2 SNEGSKA (reference sequence). The trim removed 7 bases at V and 7 bases at J, leaving 15 bases unmatched. The CDR3 has 15 amino acids. The CDR3 DNA reads TGCAGTGTTATGACCGGGACAGGGGAATCGGGTGGCTACACCTTC. As protein: CSVMTGTGESGGYTF.

This clonotype has more than one count but fewer than ten. The chain recombines TRBV27 with TRBJ1-5; possibly TRBD1 for D (5 bases). The V and J ends lost 5 bases and 3 bases respectively, with 14 bases between them. The CDR3 is 15 amino acids. CDR1 and CDR2 (germline): MNHEY, SMNVEV (reference sequence). The CDR3 DNA is TGTGCCAGCAGTCCGGGGCCGGGGGACAATCAGCCCCAGCATTTT. As protein: CASSPGPGDNQPQHF.

The chain uses TRBV12-3 or TRBV12-4 and TRBJ2-1; D is undetermined. The ends were cut back, 3 bases at V and 7 bases at J, with 10 bases in the middle. This CDR3 comprises 13 residues. The CDR3 DNA sequence: TGTGCCAGCAGTTTTGTTGCGGCGAATGAGCAGTTCTTC. Residues: CASSFVAANEQFF.

This clonotype was seen a few times. The V call is TRBV7-3, the J call TRBJ2-3; D is perhaps TRBD2 (6 bases). The germline gives CDR1 SGHTA, CDR2 FQGTGA. With 2 bases removed from V and 6 bases from J, the gap between germline ends came to 18 bases. The CDR3 runs 16 residues. The CDR3 bases are TGTGCCAGCAGCTTAGTGGCGGGGCGCAACTTGGATACGCAGTATTTT. This codes for CASSLVAGRNLDTQYF.

V usage is TRBV3-1 and J usage is TRBJ2-3; 8 bases agree with TRBD2. With V trimmed by 0 bases and J by 13 bases, 6 bases remained unmatched. Germline loops: CDR1 LGHDT, CDR2 YNNKEL (reference sequence). CDR3 length: 13 residues. The DNA for the CDR3 is TGTGCCAGCAGCCAAGATGAGAGCGGGAGAAAGTATTTT. This gives the protein CASSQDESGRKYF.

The chain links TRBV20-1 to TRBJ2-4; TRBD2 is a possible D gene (7 bases). The V and J ends lost 3 bases and 8 bases respectively, with 14 bases between them. The V gene's germline CDR1 is DFQATT and CDR2 SNEGSKA (reference sequence). This CDR3 contains 13 residues. The CDR3: CSASWGGLYIQYF. The CDR3, as DNA: TGCAGTGCTAGTTGGGGGGGCCTGTACATTCAGTACTTC.

The CDR3 spells CASKARQGGNTEAFF. CDR3 nucleotide sequence: TGTGCCAGCAAGGCCCGACAGGGGGGTAACACTGAAGCTTTCTTT. The rearrangement links TRBV6-1 to TRBJ1-1, with TRBD1 identical over 9 bases. This CDR3 has 15 residues. From germline, CDR1 is MNHNS and CDR2 SASEGT. The V segment lost 7 bases and the J segment 2 bases; nucleotides outside the gene matches: 8.